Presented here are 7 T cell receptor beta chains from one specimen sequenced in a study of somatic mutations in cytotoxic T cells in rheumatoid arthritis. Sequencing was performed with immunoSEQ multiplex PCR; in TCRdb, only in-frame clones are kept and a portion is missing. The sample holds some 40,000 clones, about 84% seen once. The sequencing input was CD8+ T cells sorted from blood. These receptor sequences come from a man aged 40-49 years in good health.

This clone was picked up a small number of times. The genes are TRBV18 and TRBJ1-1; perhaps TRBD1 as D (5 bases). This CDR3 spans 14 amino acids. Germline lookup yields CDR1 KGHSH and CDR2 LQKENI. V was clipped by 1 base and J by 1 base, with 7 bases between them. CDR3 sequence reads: CASSPLGANTEAFF. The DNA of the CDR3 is TGTGCCAGCTCACCACTCGGGGCGAACACTGAAGCTTTCTTT.

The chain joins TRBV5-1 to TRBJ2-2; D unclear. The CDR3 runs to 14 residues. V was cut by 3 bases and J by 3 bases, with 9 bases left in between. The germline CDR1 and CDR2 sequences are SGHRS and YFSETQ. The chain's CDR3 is CASSYGPDTGELFF. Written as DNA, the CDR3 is TGCGCCAGCAGCTACGGACCAGACACCGGGGAGCTGTTTTTT.

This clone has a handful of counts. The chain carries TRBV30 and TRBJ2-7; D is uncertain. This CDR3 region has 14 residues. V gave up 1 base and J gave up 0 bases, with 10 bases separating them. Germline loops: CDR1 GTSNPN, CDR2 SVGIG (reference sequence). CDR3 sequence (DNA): TGTGCCTGGAGTGGAGCGCTCAGCTCCTACGAGCAGTACTTC. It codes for CAWSGALSSYEQYF.

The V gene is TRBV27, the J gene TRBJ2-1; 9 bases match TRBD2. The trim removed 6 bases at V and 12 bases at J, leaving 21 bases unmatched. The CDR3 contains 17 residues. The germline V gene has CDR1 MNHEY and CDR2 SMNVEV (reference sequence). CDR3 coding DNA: TGTGCCAGCAGCTCCTCCGTCGGGACTAGCAGTTCCAACGTGCAGTTCTTC. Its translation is CASSSSVGTSSSNVQFF.

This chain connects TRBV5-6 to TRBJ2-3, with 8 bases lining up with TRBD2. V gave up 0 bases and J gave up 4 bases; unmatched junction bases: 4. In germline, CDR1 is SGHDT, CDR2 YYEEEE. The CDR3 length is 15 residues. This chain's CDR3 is CASSLAGGPPDTQYF. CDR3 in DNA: TGTGCCAGCAGCTTGGCGGGAGGGCCCCCAGATACGCAGTATTTT.

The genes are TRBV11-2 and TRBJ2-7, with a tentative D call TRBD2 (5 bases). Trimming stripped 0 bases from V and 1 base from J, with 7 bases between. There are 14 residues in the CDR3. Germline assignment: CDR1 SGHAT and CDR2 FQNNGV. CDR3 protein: CASSLELASYEQYF. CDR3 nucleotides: TGTGCCAGCAGCTTAGAGCTAGCATCCTACGAGCAGTACTTC.

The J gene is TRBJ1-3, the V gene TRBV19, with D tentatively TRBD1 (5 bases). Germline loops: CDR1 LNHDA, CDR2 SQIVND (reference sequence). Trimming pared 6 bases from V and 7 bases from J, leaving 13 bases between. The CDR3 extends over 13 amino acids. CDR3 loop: CASSPTGRNTIYF. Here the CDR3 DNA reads TGTGCCAGTAGCCCCACAGGCAGGAACACCATATATTTT.